This TCR beta chain was identified in a study of T cells in Graves' hyperthyroidism and ophthalmopathy (dated by TCRdb to the late 2010s). Some background on the complete study: Peripheral blood samples were taken at initial diagnosis, before any treatment was given. Prospective prediction of ophthalmopathy was tested in an independent validation cohort of 18 to 20 hyperthyroidism patients and around 16 patients who later progressed to ophthalmopathy. According to the paper, TCR Vbeta CDR3 sequencing was carried out on approximately 140 peripheral blood samples, which came from fewer than 50 ophthalmopathy, fewer than 80 hyperthyroidism and approximately 17 progressor patients. Following sampling, methimazole starting at 30 mg daily was given to hyperthyroidism patients, and high-dose intravenous methylprednisolone was given to ophthalmopathy patients. For training and testing, the 95 to 100 patients in the discovery cohort were randomly divided in a 7:3 ratio. To identify TCR V-J signatures that set the groups apart, the researchers used a discovery cohort of 90 to 100 patients, made up of around 40 with Graves' ophthalmopathy and some 55 with stable Graves' hyperthyroidism. The study also compared thyroid tissue and blood T-cell repertoires from about six Graves' hyperthyroidism patients.

The germline V gene supplies CDR1 SGHTA and CDR2 FQGTGA. At the junction V is shortened by 2 bases and J by 5 bases; bases outside the gene matches: 12. The CDR3 sequence holds 19 residues, the cysteine and phenylalanine included. The retained sequence is limited to the CDR3, 57 bases, with the frame set at the first base. This clonotype was detected many times. Its antigen is not yet known. There are no base qualities to consult, and no much larger clone falls within one base. Overall results and qualifications from the work: During validation, the model predicted progression to ophthalmopathy a median of approximately six months ahead of onset, with almost 71% sensitivity and around 72% specificity. Blood samples also contained most of the expanded thyroid clonotypes (frequency above 0.001), which suggests that blood repertoires may reflect thyroid immune responses. A 13 V-J signature model separated ophthalmopathy from stable hyperthyroidism, with around 90% sensitivity and about 81% specificity in cross-validation and 80%/75% in testing. No statistical method was used to fix the sample size in advance, and group allocation was not hidden from the investigators.

Graves' hyperthyroidism was defined as stable when no progression to ophthalmopathy occurred over 18 months of follow-up. Hyperthyroidism patients were aged 18 to 65 years and newly diagnosed, with disease duration of less than 2 months. Any patient with an uncontrolled infection, another autoimmune disease, pregnancy or lactation was excluded. Diagnoses were based on clinical symptoms, serum thyroxine and TRAb, thyroid ultrasound and orbital computed tomography. PBMCs were isolated from about 9.1 ml of fresh peripheral blood by Ficoll-Paque density gradient centrifugation. Trizol reagent was used to extract total RNA, and RNA quality was then checked on an Agilent 2100 Bioanalyzer. TCR beta CDR3 regions were amplified from RNA transcripts. The TCR CDR3 was subjected to a first round of RT-PCR using the HTBI primer set and the Qiagen OneStep RT-PCR kit. The libraries were constructed in a second round of multiplex PCR and then size-selected and purified. The libraries were sequenced on an Illumina HiSeq2000 using paired-end 100 bp reads. The study's own analysis went as follows. Raw data were processed with SOAPnuke, discarding reads with adapters, uncalled bases, mean Phred below 15, or no exact constant-primer or identifier match. COPE v1.2.5 was used to merge the high-quality paired reads, and each unique nucleotide sequence was defined as a clonotype. MiTCR v1.1 was used to align clonotypes to the IMGT TRBV, TRBD and TRBJ reference segments. Only V-J combinations with frequency above 0.0001, covering about 99% of repertoires, were analysed. A TCS score was defined as the ratio between F50 (clonal expansion) and ExV (chaos), using BLOSUM62-based TCRdist between CDR3 peptides within each V-J. Welch's t-statistics and random forest reduced fewer than 600 V-J features to under 15, which were used in a naive Bayes classifier (R e1071). The public reads were reanalyzed by TCRdb: fastp trimming at Q25, MiXCR alignment, in-frame beta chains only. All rows with the same CDR3 protein become a single entry with the most common DNA and genes. The V and J calls and clone size are TCRdb's, not the authors'. Counted in this sample were around 340,000 distinct CDR3 sequences; about 21% of them appeared once. Around 50% of the sample is in the top ten clones.

The chain is assembled from TRBV7-3 and TRBJ2-2; the junction holds 12 bases that match TRBD2. Sequenced material: blood. This clonotype originated in a woman in her fifties or sixties with Graves' hyperthyroidism. The CDR3 corresponds to CASSLPSSGGAGRTGELFF. The DNA sequence is TGTGCCAGCAGCTTACCCTCTAGCGGGGGGGCCGGTAGGACCGGGGAGCTGTTTTTT.